A single sample is the source of the 30 T cell receptor beta chains below, sequenced in a study of vaccination and CD4 T cells after COVID-19. Sequenced with the Oncomine TCR Beta short-read assay was DNA taken from cultured CD4+ T cells. TCRdb re-called the PCR reads with MiXCR, one entry per CDR3 protein. The data hold about 25,000 distinct CDR3 sequences, with around 45% observed a single time. The treatment denotes: approximately 9-day PBMC culture with coronavirus spike peptide pools or control peptides (ViraFEST assay). These receptors have no known antigen. The sample consisted of CD4+ T cells from blood, cultured in vitro. Source of these receptors: a human donor who had recovered from COVID-19.

The V call is TRBV6-1, the J call TRBJ2-4, with 9 bases aligning to TRBD2. The V and J ends lost 9 bases and 8 bases, in that order; junction bases with no gene match: 8. CDR1 and CDR2 from the germline V gene are MNHNS and SASEGT. The CDR3 is 13 amino acids. The CDR3 reads CASVGAGGDIQYF. In DNA form, the CDR3 reads TGTGCCAGTGTGGGAGCGGGGGGAGACATTCAGTACTTC.

This chain connects TRBV4-3 to TRBJ2-3; 9 nucleotides line up with TRBD2. CDR3 length equals 17 residues. V dropped 0 bases and J dropped 5; count of bases not matched to a gene: 9. From germline, CDR1 is LGHNA and CDR2 YSLEER. This chain's CDR3 is CASSQDPRGRVRDTQYF. The CDR3 bases are TGCGCCAGCAGCCAAGACCCCCGCGGGAGGGTCCGAGATACGCAGTATTTT.

This clonotype was seen a few times. CDR3 loop: CASSLSGNQPQHF. The CDR3, as DNA: TGTGCCAGCAGTTTATCGGGCAATCAGCCCCAGCATTTT. V is TRBV12-3 or TRBV12-4 and J is TRBJ1-5; no clear D gene. V shed 2 bases and J shed 2 bases, with 4 bases lying between them. CDR3 size: 13 residues.

This clonotype occurred a few times. The V call is TRBV20-1, the J call TRBJ2-7; the match to TRBD2 covers 12 bases. The germline CDR1 and CDR2 sequences are DFQATT and SNEGSKA (reference sequence). With V trimmed by 2 bases and J by 7 bases, 6 bases remained unmatched. The CDR3 runs 14 residues. The chain's CDR3 is CSARRLAGEGEQYF. The CDR3, as DNA: TGCAGTGCTAGAAGACTAGCGGGAGAGGGTGAGCAGTACTTC.

This chain connects TRBV4-1 to TRBJ1-5; 7 bases match TRBD1. Trimming took 0 bases from V and 5 from J; bases not matched to a gene: 7. The CDR3 runs 16 residues. The germline gives CDR1 MGHRA, CDR2 YSYEKL. Here the CDR3 DNA reads TGCGCCAGCAGCCAAGAAGGGCAGGGGGTACATCAGCCCCAGCATTTT. This codes for CASSQEGQGVHQPQHF.

The rearrangement uses TRBV10-3 and TRBJ2-7; D is perhaps TRBD1 or TRBD2 (5 bases each). CDR3 length equals 11 residues. Germline loops: CDR1 ENHRY, CDR2 SYGVKD. Trimming shortened V by 8 bases and J by 5 bases, and 10 bases separated the two germline ends. The DNA of the CDR3 is TGTGCCATCCTGGGGGACCACGAGCAGTACTTC. Its protein product is CAILGDHEQYF.

V and J are TRBV19 and TRBJ2-7, with D possibly matching TRBD1 (5 bases). V was shortened by 4 bases and J by 2 bases, with 12 bases between the two germline ends. The CDR3 is made up of 14 amino acids. Germline lookup yields CDR1 LNHDA and CDR2 SQIVND (reference sequence). The CDR3 loop is CASSRGTIPYEQYF. The DNA for the CDR3 is TGTGCCAGTAGTAGGGGCACGATTCCCTACGAGCAGTACTTC.

This clonotype was counted between two and nine times. The rearrangement links TRBV11-3 to TRBJ2-5; tentatively, D is TRBD2 (6 bases). The ends were cut back, 1 base at V and 6 bases at J, with 12 bases in the middle. Germline-derived CDR1 and CDR2 are SGHNT and YENEEA. This CDR3 has 14 residues. Here the CDR3 DNA reads TGTGCCAGCAGCTTAGTAGGGGCGGGGAAGACCCAGTACTTC. Its protein product is CASSLVGAGKTQYF.

The chain joins TRBV24-1 to TRBJ2-1, with a possible D match to TRBD1 (5 bases). CDR3 length equals 12 residues. Trimming shortened V by 4 bases and J by 7 bases, and 7 bases separated the two germline ends. Germline assignment: CDR1 KGHDR and CDR2 SFDVKD. For the CDR3, the DNA is TGTGCCACCAGTGACAGGGCAAATGAGCAGTTCTTC. It specifies CATSDRANEQFF.

The chain employs TRBV20-1 and TRBJ2-7, with D possibly matching TRBD2 (6 bases). The CDR3 has 14 amino acids. Germline V lookup: CDR1 DFQATT, CDR2 SNEGSKA (reference sequence). The V end lost 0 bases, the J end lost 4 bases, and 13 bases lay between the germline ends. CDR3 amino acids: CSARDRRGRYEQYF. CDR3 nucleotides: TGCAGTGCTAGAGATCGGCGGGGCCGGTACGAGCAGTACTTC.

This clonotype was counted between two and nine times. This sequence joins TRBV28 and TRBJ1-3, with 8 bases fitting TRBD1. Germline-derived CDR1 and CDR2 are MDHEN and SYDVKM. V shed 6 bases, J shed 4 bases, and the junction held 17 bases outside the gene matches. This CDR3 comprises 18 residues. CDR3 region: CASSLGTGRLRRGNTIYF. The CDR3 nucleotides read TGTGCCAGCAGCCTAGGGACAGGACGTCTTCGGAGGGGAAACACCATATATTTT.

The gene calls are TRBV20-1 and TRBJ2-3; TRBD2 aligns across 10 bases. The CDR3 contains 14 residues. CDR1 and CDR2 from the germline V gene are DFQATT and SNEGSKA (reference sequence). Trimming cost V 4 bases and J 4 bases; bases outside gene matches: 5. This CDR3 reads CSATSSGRPDTQYF. As DNA, the CDR3 is TGCAGTGCTACTTCTAGCGGGAGACCAGATACGCAGTATTTT.

Regarding this clonotype: The junction shows a germline mismatch at one end, possibly a read error. CDR3 region: CAGSLTSAEQFF. CDR3 nucleotides: TGTGCCGGCAGCTTGACTAGCGCCGAGCAGTTCTTC. The gene calls are TRBV7-8 and TRBJ2-1, with 8 bases that match TRBD2. The CDR3 spans 12 residues. Germline V gene data show CDR1 as SGHVS and CDR2 as FQNEAQ.

The chain combines TRBV11-3 with TRBJ2-6, with 7 bases fitting TRBD2. From germline, CDR1 is SGHNT and CDR2 YENEEA. Trimming cost V 3 bases and J 3 bases; bases outside gene matches: 11. This CDR3 region has 18 residues. The CDR3 loop reads CASSLRLLAINGANVLTF. The CDR3 DNA follows: TGTGCCAGCAGCTTGAGGTTACTAGCGATCAATGGGGCCAACGTCCTGACTTTC.

The chain recombines TRBV4-3 with TRBJ2-5, with 10 bases that match TRBD2. The germline V gene has CDR1 LGHNA and CDR2 YSLEER. V lost 0 bases, J lost 3 bases, and 10 bases stayed unmatched. The CDR3 is made up of 18 amino acids. The CDR3, as DNA: TGCGCCAGCAGCCAAGATTGGGGTAGCGGGGGGTTCGAAGAGACCCAGTACTTC. The encoded protein is CASSQDWGSGGFEETQYF.

This clonotype is medium-sized within its sample. The J gene is TRBJ1-2, the V gene TRBV29-1; 8 bases are shared with TRBD1. Germline assignment: CDR1 SQVTM and CDR2 ANQGSEA. CDR3 length: 13 amino acids. V shed 3 bases and J 7 bases; nucleotides not matched to a gene: 7. CDR3 nucleotides: TGCAGCGTTGAGAACAGGGGGTTCGGTGGCTACACCTTC. It codes for CSVENRGFGGYTF.

This clonotype was seen more than once but under ten times. This chain connects TRBV7-9 to TRBJ2-6; a weak D match, TRBD1 (5 bases). The CDR3 runs to 17 residues. The germline gives CDR1 SEHNR, CDR2 FQNEAQ (reference sequence). V lost 0 bases and J 0 bases, leaving 9 bases between the germline ends. The CDR3 spells CASSLAGALSGANVLTF. DNA of the CDR3: TGTGCCAGCAGCTTAGCAGGGGCCCTCTCTGGGGCCAACGTCCTGACTTTC.

This chain uses TRBV11-3 with TRBJ2-2; a possible D gene is TRBD1 (6 bases). Germline loops: CDR1 SGHNT, CDR2 YENEEA. With 5 bases removed from V and 7 bases from J, the gap between germline ends came to 17 bases. This CDR3 has 15 residues. The CDR3 DNA reads as TGTGCCAGCAGCCCATGGACAGATTTTAGCGGGGAGCTGTTTTTT. Its protein product is CASSPWTDFSGELFF. The variable domain in full, with the rest retrieved from reference TRBV11-3 and TRBJ2-2, is EAGVVQSPRYKIIEKKQPVAFWCNPISGHNTLYWYLQNLGQGPELLIRYENEEAVDDSQLPKDRFSAERLKGVDSTLKIQPAELGDSAVYLCASSPWTDFSGELFFGEGSRLTVL.

The CDR3 region is CATSRDRAGETQYF. CDR3 nucleotide sequence: TGTGCCACCAGCAGAGATCGGGCTGGGGAGACCCAGTACTTC. The chain joins TRBV15 to TRBJ2-5; D gene ambiguous. The CDR3 is 14 residues long. Between the trimmed V and J ends, which lost 0 bases and 5 bases, there was a span of 10 bases. The germline CDR1 and CDR2 sequences are LNHNV and YYDKDF (reference sequence).

The chain joins TRBV18 to TRBJ1-5, with D perhaps matching TRBD1 (6 bases). V shed 6 bases and J shed 2 bases, with 17 bases lying between them. Germline values: CDR1 KGHSH, CDR2 LQKENI. The CDR3 length is 16 residues. CDR3 in amino acids: CASSQTSGVGNQPQHF. The DNA for the CDR3 is TGTGCCAGCTCCCAGACGTCAGGGGTGGGCAATCAGCCCCAGCATTTT.

This clonotype was observed a few times. The chain uses TRBV5-4 and TRBJ2-7, with a weak D call TRBD2 (6 bases). The germline V and J ends were trimmed by 0 bases and 1 base, with 11 bases remaining between them. The CDR3 is made up of 15 amino acids. Germline values: CDR1 SGHNT, CDR2 YYREEE (reference sequence). CDR3 loop: CASSLAGSGSYEQYF. CDR3 nucleotide sequence: TGTGCCAGCAGCTTGGCCGGGAGCGGTTCCTACGAGCAGTACTTC.

This rearrangement joins TRBV6-2 or TRBV6-3 to TRBJ1-1; D gene uncertain. Germline CDR1 is MNHEY and CDR2 is SVGEGT. The CDR3 totals 12 residues. Trimming took off 5 bases at V and 11 bases at J, with 15 bases between the two ends. The CDR3 sequence: CASSTWTAAAFF. The CDR3 coding sequence is TGTGCCAGCAGTACCTGGACTGCCGCGGCTTTCTTT.

The V call is TRBV6-1, the J call TRBJ1-1; maybe TRBD1 (5 bases). Germline V CDR1 and CDR2: MNHNS, SASEGT. The CDR3 contains 15 residues. Trimming removed 5 bases at V and 1 base at J, with 14 bases between. The chain's CDR3 is CASSSKGTQNTEAFF. CDR3 coding DNA: TGTGCCAGCAGTAGTAAGGGGACCCAGAACACTGAAGCTTTCTTT.

The V gene is TRBV7-9, the J gene TRBJ2-5; no firm D call. Germline-derived CDR1 and CDR2 are SEHNR and FQNEAQ (reference sequence). V was shortened by 5 bases and J by 5 bases, with 18 bases between the two germline ends. There are 15 residues in the CDR3. The CDR3 sequence: CASSPRTHNAETQYF. The CDR3 nucleotides are TGTGCCAGCAGCCCCCGGACCCACAACGCGGAGACCCAGTACTTC.

The chain carries TRBV19 and TRBJ2-3; tentatively, D is TRBD2 (5 bases). Germline-derived CDR1 and CDR2 are LNHDA and SQIVND (reference sequence). CDR3 length: 16 residues. Deletions cut 3 bases from V and 1 base from J, with 14 bases between. The CDR3 sequence is CASSIRRAVGTDTQYF. The CDR3 coding sequence is TGTGCCAGTAGTATTCGACGAGCGGTAGGCACAGATACGCAGTATTTT.

This clonotype was counted between two and nine times. The rearrangement uses TRBV7-6 and TRBJ2-5, with D perhaps matching TRBD2 (5 bases). Germline V gene sequence: CDR1 SGHVS, CDR2 FNYEAQ. There are 14 residues in the CDR3. The V end lost 5 bases, the J end lost 5 bases, and 15 bases lay between the germline ends. DNA for the CDR3: TGTGCCAGCAGCCTCCGACCAACGGGGGAGACCCAGTACTTC. It yields the protein CASSLRPTGETQYF. Filled out from reference TRBV7-6 and TRBJ2-5, the complete variable domain reads GAGVSQSPRYKVTKRGQDVALRCDPISGHVSLYWYRQALGQGPEFLTYFNYEAQQDKSGLPNDRFSAERPEGSISTLTIQRTEQRDSAMYRCASSLRPTGETQYFGPGTRLLVL.

There are a few counts of this clonotype. V gene TRBV15 combines with J gene TRBJ1-2; TRBD1 agrees at 8 bases. J gave up 5 bases and V 1 base, and 9 bases lay outside the gene matches. CDR3 length: 16 amino acids. Per germline, CDR1 LNHNV and CDR2 YYDKDF (reference sequence). In nucleotides, the CDR3 is TGTGCCACCAGCAGAGCAGAGAGGACAGGGCGGTATGGCTACACCTTC. Protein product: CATSRAERTGRYGYTF.

The V call is TRBV2, the J call TRBJ1-5; possible D gene TRBD1, 6 bases. Trimming removed 3 bases from V and 3 bases from J, with 9 bases in between. This CDR3 is built from 14 residues. Per the germline V gene, CDR1 is SNHLY and CDR2 is FYNNEI. The CDR3: CASSDRTANQPQHF. In nucleotides, the CDR3 is TGTGCCAGCAGTGATAGGACAGCCAATCAGCCCCAGCATTTT. The variable domain in full, completed from reference TRBV2 and TRBJ1-5, reads EPEVTQTPSHQVTQMGQEVILRCVPISNHLYFYWYRQILGQKVEFLVSFYNNEISEKSEIFDDQFSVERPDGSNFTLKIRSTKLEDSAMYFCASSDRTANQPQHFGDGTRLSIL.

The chain has TRBV7-2 and TRBJ2-7; D might be TRBD2 (8 bases). Trimming stripped 4 bases from V and 4 bases from J, with 38 bases between. This CDR3 has 22 residues. Looked up from germline, CDR1 is SGHTA and CDR2 is FQGNSA. CDR3 residues: CASSSRDSFRSVGTRGGYEQYF. The CDR3 bases are TGTGCCAGCAGCTCACGGGACAGCTTTAGGTCGGTCGGGACTAGAGGGGGTTACGAGCAGTACTTC. Looking up the rest from reference TRBV7-2 and TRBJ2-7 gives the full variable domain: GAGVSQSPSNKVTEKGKDVELRCDPISGHTALYWYRQSLGQGLEFLIYFQGNSAPDKSGLPSDRFSAERTGGSVSTLTIQRTQQEDSAVYLCASSSRDSFRSVGTRGGYEQYFGPGTRLTVT.

This chain connects TRBV6-1 to TRBJ2-1; possibly TRBD2 for D (6 bases). The CDR3 consists of 12 residues. Germline loops: CDR1 MNHNS, CDR2 SASEGT. V lost 8 bases, J lost 7 bases, and 12 bases lay in between. CDR3 amino acids: CASSSGGNEQFF. As DNA, the CDR3 is TGTGCCAGCTCATCTGGGGGGAATGAGCAGTTCTTC.